These 32 T cell receptor beta chains were sequenced from one sample in a study of PD-L1 blockade in urothelial cancer. Method: immunoSEQ multiplex PCR; TCRdb's copy keeps in-frame clones and lacks some. The profile shows under 130,000 clones, 70% to 85% of them singletons. This specimen was PBMCs, taken around atezolizumab (anti-PD-L1) treatment. Receptors originate from a man aged 50-60 years with urothelial cancer.

The V call is TRBV20-1, the J call TRBJ2-1; no definite D call. Germline CDR1 DFQATT, CDR2 SNEGSKA (reference sequence). V was trimmed by 6 bases and J by 4 bases, leaving 4 bases between them. CDR3 length equals 10 residues. CDR3 in DNA: TGCAGTGCCAGTTACAATGAGCAGTTCTTC. Its protein is CSASYNEQFF.

The chain is built from TRBV7-3 and TRBJ2-1; perhaps TRBD1 as D (6 bases). V was pared by 5 bases and J by 9 bases, with 14 bases between. Germline-derived CDR1 and CDR2 are SGHTA and FQGTGA. This CDR3 contains 13 residues. In DNA form, the CDR3 reads TGTGCCAGCAGCCAATTACAGGGTTCTGAGCAGTTCTTC. Translation: CASSQLQGSEQFF.

J is TRBJ1-2 and V is TRBV11-2; a possible D gene is TRBD1 (5 bases). From germline, CDR1 is SGHAT and CDR2 FQNNGV. CDR3 length: 13 amino acids. Trimming shortened V by 5 bases and J by 4 bases, and 11 bases separated the two germline ends. CDR3 loop: CASSPAGGYGYTF. The CDR3 nucleotides are TGTGCCAGCAGCCCTGCGGGGGGCTATGGCTACACCTTC.

The genes are TRBV30 and TRBJ1-6; D gene unclear. V was clipped by 7 bases and J by 4 bases, with 11 bases between them. This CDR3 spans 13 amino acids. Germline CDR1 GTSNPN, CDR2 SVGIG (reference sequence). In DNA form, the CDR3 reads TGTGCCTCGAACCGGGGATATAATTCACCCCTCCACTTT. Its protein is CASNRGYNSPLHF.

This clone was recorded only once. The genes are TRBV30 and TRBJ2-3, with 13 bases fitting TRBD2. CDR3 size: 16 residues. From germline, CDR1 is GTSNPN and CDR2 SVGIG (reference sequence). The trim removed 4 bases at V and 2 bases at J, leaving 6 bases unmatched. CDR3 sequence (DNA): TGTGCCTGGACCGAAGGACTAGCGGGAGCCACAGATACGCAGTATTTT. This encodes CAWTEGLAGATDTQYF.

The J gene is TRBJ2-7, the V gene TRBV7-9, with TRBD1 matching over 8 bases. V trimming: 5 bases; J trimming: 1 base; junction bases outside the gene matches: 13. This CDR3 has 17 residues. The V gene's germline CDR1 is SEHNR and CDR2 FQNEAQ (reference sequence). The CDR3 sequence is CASSTPPGTGSSYEQYF. CDR3 bases: TGTGCCAGCAGCACACCCCCCGGGACAGGAAGTTCCTACGAGCAGTACTTC.

The chain uses TRBV29-1 and TRBJ1-4; the D is unclear. Per germline, CDR1 SQVTM and CDR2 ANQGSEA. This CDR3 region has 14 residues. Trimming stripped 7 bases from V and 8 bases from J, with 20 bases between. The CDR3 DNA follows: TGCAGCGGTTCGTTTGGGCCCAGTGGGGAAAAACTGTTTTTT. It encodes CSGSFGPSGEKLFF. The whole variable domain, filled in from reference TRBV29-1 and TRBJ1-4, reads SAVISQKPSRDICQRGTSLTIQCQVDSQVTMMFWYRQQPGQSLTLIATANQGSEATYESGFVIDKFPISRPNLTFSTLTVSNMSPEDSSIYLCSGSFGPSGEKLFFGSGTQLSVL.

The count of this clone is one. The chain has TRBV6-5 and TRBJ1-5; tentative D call: TRBD1 (6 bases). This CDR3 is 15 amino acids long. The V end was cut by 2 bases, the J end by 5 bases, with 13 bases between. CDR1 and CDR2 (germline): MNHEY, SVGAGI. This CDR3 is CASSYKGGGDQPQHF. DNA of the CDR3: TGTGCCAGCAGTTACAAGGGGGGAGGGGATCAGCCCCAGCATTTT.

The J gene is TRBJ1-2, the V gene TRBV28; D gene unclear. Germline-derived CDR1 and CDR2 are MDHEN and SYDVKM. V lost 4 bases, J lost 8 bases, and 11 bases lay in between. CDR3 size: 12 residues. The CDR3 protein is CASSSGYRGYTF. In nucleotides, the CDR3 is TGTGCCAGCAGTTCCGGGTATCGGGGCTACACCTTC.

The V call is TRBV30, the J call TRBJ1-6; D not resolved. The CDR3 covers 16 residues. The V and J ends lost 3 bases and 7 bases respectively, with 19 bases between them. The germline CDR1 and CDR2 sequences are GTSNPN and SVGIG (reference sequence). CDR3 amino acids: CAWRVPLHPSNSPLHF. The CDR3 DNA is TGTGCCTGGAGAGTGCCTTTACACCCGTCAAATTCACCCCTCCACTTT. The full variable domain, completed using reference TRBV30 and TRBJ1-6, is SQTIHQWPATLVQPVGSPLSLECTVEGTSNPNLYWYRQAAGRGLQLLFYSVGIGQISSEVPQNLSASRPQDRQFILSSKKLLLSDSGFYLCAWRVPLHPSNSPLHFGNGTRLTVT.

This clone was detected a few times. The chain combines TRBV6-5 with TRBJ2-5, with 13 bases aligning to TRBD2. Germline CDR1 is MNHEY and CDR2 is SVGAGI. V lost 5 bases and J lost 7; bases outside the gene matches: 7. The CDR3 covers 15 residues. This chain's CDR3 is CASSPGLAGVGTQYF. The CDR3 DNA follows: TGTGCCAGCAGTCCCGGACTAGCGGGAGTTGGGACCCAGTACTTC.

This rearrangement joins TRBV28 to TRBJ1-2; 8 bases are a match to TRBD1. The V segment lost 2 bases and the J segment 5 bases; nucleotides outside the gene matches: 7. This CDR3 spans 15 amino acids. From germline, CDR1 is MDHEN and CDR2 SYDVKM. As DNA, the CDR3 is TGTGCCAGCAGTTTACTGACAGGGGACCTTTATGGCTACACCTTC. This codes for CASSLLTGDLYGYTF.

This clone was observed once. This chain connects TRBV10-3 to TRBJ2-6; 7 bases agree with TRBD2. V was clipped by 3 bases and J by 3 bases; unmatched bases: 2. CDR3 length: 15 residues. From germline, CDR1 is ENHRY and CDR2 SYGVKD. CDR3 DNA sequence: TGTGCCATCAGTGAAGCGGGGCTTGGGGCCAACGTCCTGACTTTC. The encoded protein is CAISEAGLGANVLTF.

The chain is built from TRBV15 and TRBJ2-7; 7 bases line up with TRBD1. The V and J ends lost 3 bases and 6 bases, in that order; junction bases with no gene match: 11. Per the germline V gene, CDR1 is LNHNV and CDR2 is YYDKDF (reference sequence). This CDR3 has 15 residues. The chain's CDR3 is CATSSGPTGSGEQYF. The CDR3, as DNA: TGTGCCACCAGCAGTGGCCCGACAGGGTCTGGCGAGCAGTACTTC.

The chain links TRBV7-6 to TRBJ2-1, with 8 bases identical to TRBD2. CDR1 and CDR2 from the germline V gene are SGHVS and FNYEAQ. CDR3 size: 15 residues. With V trimmed by 5 bases and J by 1 base, 4 bases remained unmatched. CDR3 residues: CASSVSGNSYNEQFF. The CDR3 region has the DNA TGTGCCAGCAGCGTTAGCGGGAATTCCTACAATGAGCAGTTCTTC.

This clone showed up just once. V usage is TRBV13 and J usage is TRBJ2-7; 9 bases agree with TRBD1. The CDR3 extends over 15 amino acids. CDR1 and CDR2 (germline): PRHDT, FYEKMQ (reference sequence). V was clipped by 6 bases and J by 5 bases; unmatched bases: 11. For the CDR3, the DNA is TGTGCCAGCAGTTCTCCGGGACAGGGCGACCACGAGCAGTACTTC. It specifies CASSSPGQGDHEQYF. The full variable domain, its missing parts supplied by reference TRBV13 and TRBJ2-7, is AAGVIQSPRHLIKEKRETATLKCYPIPRHDTVYWYQQGPGQDPQFLISFYEKMQSDKGSIPDRFSAQQFSDYHSELNMSSLELGDSALYFCASSSPGQGDHEQYFGPGTRLTVT.

J is TRBJ2-2 and V is TRBV7-3; no reliable D call. Germline V gene data show CDR1 as SGHTA and CDR2 as FQGTGA. The CDR3 has 16 residues. Trimming stripped 5 bases from V and 0 bases from J, with 13 bases between. The CDR3 reads CASSPFQRTNTGELFF. Here the CDR3 DNA reads TGTGCCAGCAGCCCGTTTCAGCGCACGAACACCGGGGAGCTGTTTTTT.

This clone showed up just once. V is TRBV6-1 and J is TRBJ2-5, with 11 bases that match TRBD2. With V trimmed by 4 bases and J by 7 bases, 8 bases remained unmatched. Germline CDR1 is MNHNS and CDR2 is SASEGT. CDR3 length: 15 residues. The CDR3 loop reads CASSARTSGPGTQYF. CDR3 in DNA: TGTGCCAGCAGTGCAAGGACTAGCGGGCCGGGGACCCAGTACTTC.

This clone appeared a single time. The chain combines TRBV5-4 with TRBJ2-7, with 7 nucleotides matching TRBD2. The CDR3 has 15 residues. CDR1 is SGHNT, CDR2 YYREEE, per germline (reference sequence). Trimming took 4 bases from V and 5 from J; bases not matched to a gene: 12. The DNA for the CDR3 is TGTGCCAGCAGCCCGCCGAGGACTAGTTCCCACGAGCAGTACTTC. As protein: CASSPPRTSSHEQYF.

The table lists this clone with a few counts. V is TRBV5-1 and J is TRBJ2-1; TRBD2 matches 15 bases. The CDR3 has 16 residues. The germline gives CDR1 SGHRS, CDR2 YFSETQ. Trimming at V came to 6 bases and at J to 9 bases, leaving 10 bases not matched to a gene. This CDR3 reads CASTRSGGLAGGEQFF. CDR3 bases: TGCGCCAGCACTCGATCGGGGGGACTAGCGGGAGGTGAGCAGTTCTTC.

J is TRBJ1-4 and V is TRBV19; 10 bases are shared with TRBD1. Germline V CDR1 and CDR2: LNHDA, SQIVND (reference sequence). The CDR3 has 15 amino acids. V gave up 4 bases and J gave up 6 bases; unmatched junction bases: 5. For the CDR3, the DNA is TGTGCCAGTAGTAGCCGGGACAGGGGTTATGAAAAACTGTTTTTT. Protein sequence: CASSSRDRGYEKLFF.

The V call is TRBV18, the J call TRBJ2-5, with a possible D match to TRBD2 (5 bases). CDR3 length: 15 amino acids. Per germline, CDR1 KGHSH and CDR2 LQKENI. V was shortened by 6 bases and J by 2 bases, with 16 bases between the two germline ends. The CDR3 is CASSHGKGKQETQYF. CDR3 bases: TGTGCCAGCTCGCACGGGAAAGGAAAACAAGAGACCCAGTACTTC.

The gene calls are TRBV7-8 and TRBJ2-1; TRBD2 matches 10 bases. The ends lost 3 bases at V and 7 bases at J; junction bases unmatched: 12. There are 17 residues in the CDR3. Germline CDR1 reads SGHVS; CDR2 reads FQNEAQ. The DNA for the CDR3 is TGTGCCAGCAGCTTGAGGACTAGCGGAGTACCCTGGAATGAGCAGTTCTTC. Translation gives CASSLRTSGVPWNEQFF.

This clone was recorded a few times. The J gene is TRBJ1-1, the V gene TRBV6-6; 7 nucleotides match TRBD1. Trimming removed 5 bases from V and 0 bases from J; junction bases left unmatched: 6. Per germline, CDR1 MNHNY and CDR2 SVGAGI (reference sequence). The CDR3 loop spans 15 amino acids. The CDR3 DNA is TGTGCCAGCAGTAGTTACGACAGGGTGAACACTGAAGCTTTCTTT. Its translation: CASSSYDRVNTEAFF.

This clone was detected once. The rearrangement joins TRBV9 to TRBJ1-6, with D perhaps matching TRBD1 (6 bases). Per germline, CDR1 SGDLS and CDR2 YYNGEE. This CDR3 region has 16 residues. V was pared by 4 bases and J by 9 bases, with 20 bases between. DNA for the CDR3: TGTGCCAGCAGCATCAACAGGGATCCGTCAATTTCACCCCTCCACTTT. It is translated as CASSINRDPSISPLHF.

The chain links TRBV18 to TRBJ2-1, with 8 bases that match TRBD2. The V and J ends lost 3 bases and 5 bases, in that order; junction bases with no gene match: 0. The V gene's germline CDR1 is KGHSH and CDR2 LQKENI. The CDR3 has 13 amino acids. The CDR3 bases are TGTGCCAGCTCACCGGGACTAGACAATGAGCAGTTCTTC. Its protein product is CASSPGLDNEQFF.

The rearrangement joins TRBV27 to TRBJ2-3; D is uncertain. The CDR3 loop spans 11 amino acids. The germline CDR1 and CDR2 sequences are MNHEY and SMNVEV (reference sequence). V lost 10 bases and J 7 bases, leaving 12 bases between the germline ends. The CDR3, as DNA: TGTGCCACCAACACACCATATACGCAGTATTTT. Protein sequence: CATNTPYTQYF.

J is TRBJ1-1 and V is TRBV28; possibly TRBD1 for D (5 bases). Germline V gives CDR1 MDHEN, CDR2 SYDVKM. This CDR3 comprises 14 residues. V lost 8 bases to trimming and J lost 1 base, with 14 bases between them. The CDR3 sequence: CASPPTGGNTEAFF. In DNA, the CDR3 is TGTGCCAGCCCTCCTACAGGTGGGAACACTGAAGCTTTCTTT.

This chain links TRBV9 with TRBJ2-3, with a tentative D call TRBD2 (5 bases). Trimming left V 4 bases short and J 11 bases short, with 14 bases between. In germline, CDR1 is SGDLS, CDR2 YYNGEE. The CDR3 is made up of 12 amino acids. CDR3: CASSQDFHRQYF. Written as DNA, the CDR3 is TGTGCCAGCAGCCAGGACTTTCATCGGCAGTATTTT.

The V call is TRBV27, the J call TRBJ2-1; TRBD2 aligns across 10 bases. The CDR3 extends over 16 amino acids. J lost 6 bases, V lost 2 bases, and 7 bases had no gene match. The germline V gene has CDR1 MNHEY and CDR2 SMNVEV (reference sequence). CDR3 loop: CASSLMKGTSVNEQFF. For the CDR3, the DNA is TGTGCCAGCAGTTTAATGAAGGGGACTAGCGTCAATGAGCAGTTCTTC.

The J gene is TRBJ2-7, the V gene TRBV6-1, with TRBD2 identical over 13 bases. V was pared by 3 bases and J by 4 bases, with 3 bases of the junction left unmatched. Germline V gene lookup returns CDR1 MNHNS and CDR2 SASEGT. This CDR3 region has 15 residues. The CDR3 coding sequence is TGTGCCAGCAGTGACCCGGGACTAGCGGGATACGAGCAGTACTTC. Translation: CASSDPGLAGYEQYF.

The table lists this clone with a count of one. This chain connects TRBV19 to TRBJ1-5, with TRBD1 as a possible D gene (6 bases). Trimming cost V 1 base and J 5 bases, with 12 bases left between them. Germline CDR1 is LNHDA and CDR2 is SQIVND (reference sequence). The CDR3 extends over 15 amino acids. The CDR3, as DNA: TGTGCCAGTAGTATAGTGGGACAAAGCGATCAGCCCCAGCATTTT. It specifies CASSIVGQSDQPQHF. Full variable domain (missing parts from reference TRBV19 and TRBJ1-5): DGGITQSPKYLFRKEGQNVTLSCEQNLNHDAMYWYRQDPGQGLRLIYYSQIVNDFQKGDIAEGYSVSREKKESFPLTVTSAQKNPTAFYLCASSIVGQSDQPQHFGDGTRLSIL.